This TCR beta chain was recorded in a study of blood T cells in healthy people across ages. This clonotype has only a few counts. A J-beta primer mix and a sample-barcoded 5' primer were used in a second PCR of roughly 6 to 12 cycles. One entry per CDR3 protein results from TCRdb running MiXCR on the 5' RACE reads. The data hold more than 1.4 million distinct CDR3 sequences, with approximately 42% observed a single time. Healthy Caucasian individuals from Russia aged about 6 to 100 served as donors. The receptor was isolated from a woman aged 18-29 years in good health. Sequences were obtained from blood.

The CDR3 DNA reads as TGCAGCGGGCTTCGGGGTCACACTGAAGCTTTCTTT. This gives the protein CSGLRGHTEAFF. V and J are TRBV29-1 and TRBJ1-1; D is ambiguous. Germline V gene sequence: CDR1 SQVTM, CDR2 ANQGSEA. CDR3 length: 12 amino acids. V was clipped by 7 bases and J by 3 bases, with 12 bases between them.